This TCR beta chain was sequenced for a study of T cell responses to AZD1222 COVID-19 vaccine. Assay: immunoSEQ multiplex PCR; the TCRdb copy retains only in-frame clones and omits some. The sample lists 150,000 to 200,000 clones, about 89% occurring once. V lost 0 bases and J 4 bases, leaving 10 bases between the germline ends. This CDR3 has 14 residues. The germline gives CDR1 SGHRS, CDR2 YFSETQ. The rearrangement joins TRBV5-1 to TRBJ1-2; D not resolved. The starting material was peripheral blood, obtained on day 0 of AZD1222 vaccination. The clonotype comes from an adult in good health. The CDR3, as DNA: TGCGCCAGCAGCTTGGACCGGTGGGGCTATGGCTACACCTTC. It codes for CASSLDRWGYGYTF.